This is a list of T cell receptor beta chains from one sample in a study of shared clonotypes between healthy human individuals. Sequencing was performed with immunoSEQ multiplex PCR; in TCRdb, only in-frame clones are kept and a portion is missing. The repertoire includes more than 2 million clones, approximately 95% of them detected once, and more than 0.1% sits in the top ten. The sequenced sample consisted of naive CD4+ T cells sorted from blood. All receptors come from a man between 18 and 29 years old in good health. Both conserved end residues are part of each CDR3. D genes are given only for firm matches. The listing skips clone size in some rows; elsewhere it reads once, few, many or a size class.

CDR3	DNA	V	J	D	size
CASKGQVVRETQYF	TGTGCCAGCAAGGGACAGGTAGTCCGGGAGACCCAGTACTTC	TRBV2	TRBJ2-5	TRBD1	-
CASREDAGARNYGYTF	TGTGCCAGCAGGGAAGACGCAGGGGCTCGTAACTATGGCTACACCTTC	TRBV6-1	TRBJ1-2	-	-
CASTLDRGNQPQHF	TGTGCCAGCACCCTAGACAGGGGCAATCAGCCCCAGCATTTT	TRBV6-1	TRBJ1-5	TRBD1	-
CASSPLAGGTYEQYF	TGTGCCAGCTCACCATTAGCGGGGGGAACCTACGAGCAGTACTTC	TRBV18	TRBJ2-7	TRBD2	-
CASSWGGRETQYF	TGTGCTAGCAGCTGGGGAGGGAGAGAGACCCAGTACTTC	TRBV7-7	TRBJ2-5	TRBD2	-
CASTHRDSDAEAFF	TGTGCCAGCACTCACAGGGACTCTGACGCTGAAGCTTTCTTT	TRBV9	TRBJ1-1	-	-
CASSLGPISGEQFF	TGTGCCAGCAGCTTAGGGCCCATATCGGGGGAGCAGTTCTTC	TRBV7-9	TRBJ2-1	-	-
CASGLPPPLASDLNEQFF	TGTGCTAGTGGTTTGCCCCCTCCATTGGCTAGCGACCTGAATGAGCAGTTCTTC	TRBV12-5	TRBJ2-1	-	-
CASSLRLATPSEQFF	TGTGCCAGCAGCCTAAGACTAGCTACCCCAAGTGAGCAGTTCTTC	TRBV11-2	TRBJ2-1	TRBD2	-
CASSLQGGAGELFF	TGTGCCAGCAGCTTACAGGGAGGGGCCGGGGAGCTGTTTTTT	TRBV7-2	TRBJ2-2	TRBD2	-
CATSTSRDTQYF	TGTGCCACCAGCACCTCTAGAGATACGCAGTATTTT	TRBV15	TRBJ2-3	-	-
CASSYPGTPNEAFF	TGTGCCAGCAGTTACCCCGGGACACCTAATGAAGCTTTCTTT	TRBV6-5	TRBJ1-1	-	-
CATSFPDRAYGYTF	TGTGCCACCAGCTTTCCTGACAGGGCCTATGGCTACACCTTC	TRBV15	TRBJ1-2	TRBD1	-
CASSLPQRGPYEQYF	TGTGCCAGCAGCCTCCCGCAGCGGGGGCCCTACGAGCAGTACTTC	TRBV28	TRBJ2-7	TRBD2	-
CATRLADLNEQFF	TGTGCCACACGACTAGCGGACCTCAATGAGCAGTTCTTC	TRBV27	TRBJ2-1	TRBD2	-
CAITGGSPGELFF	TGTGCCATCACGGGCGGGAGCCCCGGGGAGCTGTTTTTT	TRBV10-3	TRBJ2-2	TRBD2	-
CASSLTGFKQYF	TGTGCCAGCAGTTTAACAGGGTTTAAGCAGTACTTC	TRBV7-9	TRBJ2-7	-	-
CASSLALTLSYEQYF	TGTGCCAGCAGCTTAGCCCTGACCCTCTCCTACGAGCAGTACTTC	TRBV7-9	TRBJ2-7	-	-
CASSLLVSVQGMTEAFF	TGCGCCAGCAGCTTGTTGGTTTCGGTACAGGGGATGACTGAAGCTTTCTTT	TRBV5-1	TRBJ1-1	TRBD1	-
CATSREQGAYEQYF	TGTGCCACCAGCAGAGAACAGGGGGCCTACGAGCAGTACTTC	TRBV15	TRBJ2-7	TRBD1	-
CSVVGAGDGHGYTF	TGCAGCGTTGTGGGGGCAGGGGACGGTCATGGCTACACCTTC	TRBV29-1	TRBJ1-2	-	-
CASTYREPSTDTQYF	TGTGCCAGCACCTACAGGGAACCTAGCACAGATACGCAGTATTTT	TRBV6-5	TRBJ2-3	-	once